This TCR beta chain comes out of a study of CD8+CD57+ T cells in acquired aplastic anemia. Across the whole study: The average for DNA from sorted CD4+ and CD8+ cells was 3 to 4 ug.

Germline lookup yields CDR1 SQVTM and CDR2 ANQGSEA. The V end lost 4 bases, the J end lost 0 bases, and 12 bases lay between the germline ends. The CDR3 sequence is 14 residues long. Study observations and caveats: There were twenty-nine CD8+ CDR3 sequences that occurred in both patients and controls. Patients showed no significant difference from controls in CD8+ Simpson's diversity.

CDR3 and TCR beta VDJ profiling relied on a genomic DNA template. TCRdb recomputed calls from the reads with MiXCR, one row per CDR3 protein. This table holds 95,000 to 150,000 distinct CDR3 sequences, approximately 36% found once. As regards this clonotype: The antigen is unknown.

For sequencing, patients were chosen who had shown expansion of CD8+CD57+ cells by flow cytometry. Acquired aplastic anemia of severe grade affected all patients. The V and J genes are TRBV29-1 and TRBJ1-1, with TRBD1 as a possible D gene (6 bases). The sequencing sample was made of sorted CD4+, CD8+, or CD8+CD57+ T cells (not recorded which) from PBMCs. This clonotype was sampled from a human donor with aplastic anemia. CDR3 sequence (DNA): TGCAGCGTTGTCTCAGGGGTCATGAACACTGAAGCTTTCTTT. It encodes CSVVSGVMNTEAFF. The whole variable domain, filled in from reference TRBV29-1 and TRBJ1-1, reads SAVISQKPSRDICQRGTSLTIQCQVDSQVTMMFWYRQQPGQSLTLIATANQGSEATYESGFVIDKFPISRPNLTFSTLTVSNMSPEDSSIYLCSVVSGVMNTEAFFGQGTRLTVV.